This passage covers 22 T cell receptor beta chains from one sample sequenced in a study of T cell repertoires in cytomegalovirus infection. These receptors' antigens are unknown. One entry per CDR3 protein results from TCRdb running MiXCR on the reads. The repertoire includes 300,000 or so distinct CDR3 sequences, roughly 25% of them detected once, and roughly 14% sits in the top ten. Source: cultured PBMCs, taken from culture after CMV antigen stimulation. The receptors derive from a human donor in good health (CMV status not recorded). Some clones in this sample may be carry-over from other donors' samples.

Only a few counts were recorded for this clonotype. This rearrangement joins TRBV27 to TRBJ2-7; possibly TRBD1 for D (5 bases). CDR3 length: 13 amino acids. CDR1 is MNHEY and CDR2 is SMNVEV in the germline V gene (reference sequence). The V and J ends lost 3 bases and 3 bases respectively, with 9 bases between them. CDR3 sequence: CASSLTEDYEQYF. Here the CDR3 DNA reads TGTGCCAGCAGTTTGACAGAAGACTACGAGCAGTACTTC.

The J gene is TRBJ2-1, the V gene TRBV7-2, with D possibly matching TRBD2 (6 bases). From germline, CDR1 is SGHTA and CDR2 FQGNSA. This CDR3 comprises 15 residues. The V and J ends lost 1 base and 5 bases respectively, with 12 bases between them. The CDR3 DNA is TGTGCCAGCAGCTTAGAGGTGGGAGGAAACAATGAGCAGTTCTTC. Translating it yields CASSLEVGGNNEQFF.

This clonotype was recorded at least ten times. This chain joins TRBV7-2 and TRBJ1-2; possibly TRBD1 for D (6 bases). V shed 2 bases and J shed 8 bases, with 15 bases lying between them. The germline gives CDR1 SGHTA, CDR2 FQGNSA. The CDR3 covers 14 residues. The CDR3 coding sequence is TGTGCCAGCAGCTTATTGTCAGGGGTAGGGGGCTACACCTTC. Protein: CASSLLSGVGGYTF. The whole variable domain, remainder taken from reference TRBV7-2 and TRBJ1-2, is GAGVSQSPSNKVTEKGKDVELRCDPISGHTALYWYRQSLGQGLEFLIYFQGNSAPDKSGLPSDRFSAERTGGSVSTLTIQRTQQEDSAVYLCASSLLSGVGGYTFGSGTRLTVV.

The J gene is TRBJ2-1, the V gene TRBV19, with 8 bases fitting TRBD2. J gave up 5 bases and V 4 bases, and 16 bases lay outside the gene matches. Germline assignment: CDR1 LNHDA and CDR2 SQIVND (reference sequence). This CDR3 is built from 18 residues. The CDR3 DNA follows: TGTGCCAGTAGTAGTGAGAGGACTAGCCCCTTAATAAACAATGAGCAGTTCTTC. This encodes CASSSERTSPLINNEQFF.

This clonotype has a count of ten or more. This chain uses TRBV7-8 with TRBJ1-1; D is unresolved. Per the germline V gene, CDR1 is SGHVS and CDR2 is FQNEAQ. V was trimmed by 5 bases and J by 5 bases, leaving 18 bases between them. CDR3 size: 15 residues. CDR3 amino acids: CASSPLMDLRTEAFF. The CDR3 coding sequence is TGTGCCAGCAGCCCGCTGATGGATCTGAGGACTGAAGCTTTCTTT.

This clonotype was found many times. This chain connects TRBV7-8 to TRBJ1-2; tentatively, D is TRBD1 (6 bases). Trimming cost V 1 base and J 4 bases, with 10 bases left between them. The V gene's germline CDR1 is SGHVS and CDR2 FQNEAQ. This CDR3 spans 14 amino acids. CDR3 in amino acids: CASSLGGGLYGYTF. The CDR3 coding sequence is TGTGCCAGCAGCTTAGGCGGGGGCCTCTATGGCTACACCTTC.

This clonotype was detected a few times. V and J are TRBV6-2 or TRBV6-3 and TRBJ1-5, with a weak D call TRBD1 (5 bases). CDR1 is MNHEY and CDR2 is SVGEGT in the germline V gene. The CDR3 spans 16 residues. Trimming removed 10 bases from V and 0 bases from J, with 19 bases in between. The CDR3 spells CATHPGGVNSNQPQHF. The CDR3, as DNA: TGTGCCACCCACCCCGGAGGGGTAAATAGCAATCAGCCCCAGCATTTT.

The chain uses TRBV4-1 and TRBJ2-1; 15 positions match TRBD2. With V trimmed by 4 bases and J by 1 base, 14 bases remained unmatched. From germline, CDR1 is MGHRA and CDR2 YSYEKL. The CDR3 totals 21 residues. The CDR3, as DNA: TGCGCCAGCAGCCCCGGACTAGCGGGAGGGCGCCATCTTAAGTCCTACAATGAGCAGTTCTTC. Its translation is CASSPGLAGGRHLKSYNEQFF.

The sample holds a few counts of this clonotype. V is TRBV6-2 or TRBV6-3 and J is TRBJ2-3; D is perhaps TRBD1 or TRBD2 (5 bases each). Between the trimmed V and J ends, which lost 6 bases and 4 bases, there was a span of 14 bases. CDR1 and CDR2 from the germline V gene are MNHEY and SVGEGT. CDR3 size: 14 residues. The CDR3 DNA is TGTGCCAGCAGAGCCGGGACGAGCCCAGATACGCAGTATTTT. This encodes CASRAGTSPDTQYF.

The chain links TRBV7-2 to TRBJ1-5; D is possibly TRBD1 (6 bases). Between the trimmed V and J ends, which lost 5 bases and 5 bases, there was a span of 10 bases. Looked up from germline, CDR1 is SGHTA and CDR2 is FQGNSA. CDR3 size: 13 residues. CDR3 nucleotide sequence: TGTGCCAGCAGCACCTACAGGGATCAGCCCCAGCATTTT. This translates into CASSTYRDQPQHF.

The V call is TRBV29-1, the J call TRBJ1-1; D possibly corresponds to TRBD1 (6 bases). This CDR3 has 12 residues. The germline V gene encodes CDR1 SQVTM and CDR2 ANQGSEA. The V end was cut by 2 bases, the J end by 6 bases, with 10 bases between. The CDR3 DNA sequence: TGCAGCGTTGAATTCAGGGGCGCTGAAGCTTTCTTT. Its translation is CSVEFRGAEAFF.

This clonotype was picked up one time. This chain connects TRBV12-3 or TRBV12-4 to TRBJ1-2, with 7 bases aligning to TRBD1. J lost 2 bases, V lost 5 bases, and 5 bases had no gene match. This CDR3 is built from 14 residues. The CDR3 loop reads CASSPGGQNYGYTF. For the CDR3, the DNA is TGTGCCAGCAGTCCAGGGGGACAGAACTATGGCTACACCTTC.

The J gene is TRBJ2-7, the V gene TRBV6-5, with 9 bases matching TRBD2. Germline CDR1 is MNHEY and CDR2 is SVGAGI. V lost 4 bases and J lost 1; bases outside the gene matches: 5. The CDR3 consists of 15 residues. The CDR3 protein is CASSLILAGSYEQYF. The CDR3 DNA reads as TGTGCCAGCAGTTTAATCCTAGCGGGGTCCTACGAGCAGTACTTC.

The J gene is TRBJ2-7, the V gene TRBV11-1; no clear D gene. CDR3 length: 15 amino acids. Germline-derived CDR1 and CDR2 are SGHAT and FQDESV (reference sequence). Between the trimmed V and J ends, which lost 0 bases and 7 bases, there was a span of 16 bases. The CDR3 sequence is CASSLAAWDRREQYF. The DNA of the CDR3 is TGTGCCAGCAGCTTAGCGGCTTGGGATCGTCGGGAGCAGTACTTC. The entire variable domain, with the rest obtained from reference TRBV11-1 and TRBJ2-7, is as follows: EAEVAQSPRYKITEKSQAVAFWCDPISGHATLYWYRQILGQGPELLVQFQDESVVDDSQLPKDRFSAERLKGVDSTLKIQPAELGDSAMYLCASSLAAWDRREQYFGPGTRLTVT.

This sequence joins TRBV6-5 and TRBJ2-1, with D possibly matching TRBD2 (6 bases). Germline V gene lookup returns CDR1 MNHEY and CDR2 SVGAGI. V was shortened by 6 bases and J by 0 bases, with 12 bases between the two germline ends. This CDR3 has 15 amino acids. The CDR3 is CASRLGLSSYNEQFF. CDR3 sequence (DNA): TGTGCCAGCAGGCTGGGACTTAGCTCCTACAATGAGCAGTTCTTC.

V gene TRBV4-1 combines with J gene TRBJ1-1; D is unresolved. Germline CDR1 reads MGHRA; CDR2 reads YSYEKL. V lost 0 bases, J lost 1 base, and 9 bases lay in between. The CDR3 has 15 amino acids. DNA for the CDR3: TGCGCCAGCAGCCAAGATGGCAGCAGGAACACTGAAGCTTTCTTT. It specifies CASSQDGSRNTEAFF.

In this sample, this clonotype turned up many times. The rearrangement uses TRBV7-2 and TRBJ2-1; TRBD1 is a possible D gene (6 bases). The length of the CDR3 is 14 residues. The V gene's germline CDR1 is SGHTA and CDR2 FQGNSA. With 4 bases removed from V and 2 bases from J, the gap between germline ends came to 9 bases. The CDR3 region has the DNA TGTGCCAGCAGCTACCGACAGGCCTACAATGAGCAGTTCTTC. It yields the protein CASSYRQAYNEQFF.

This chain uses TRBV20-1 with TRBJ2-2; 8 nucleotides agree with TRBD2. Germline V gene sequence: CDR1 DFQATT, CDR2 SNEGSKA (reference sequence). Trimming at V came to 2 bases and at J to 4 bases, leaving 9 bases not matched to a gene. The CDR3 loop spans 16 amino acids. The CDR3 reads CSARRTGTRPTGELFF. The CDR3 DNA is TGCAGTGCTAGACGGACCGGGACTAGACCCACCGGGGAGCTGTTTTTT.

The chain uses TRBV7-9 and TRBJ2-5; tentative D call: TRBD2 (6 bases). CDR1 is SEHNR, CDR2 FQNEAQ, per germline (reference sequence). The V end lost 5 bases, the J end lost 2 bases, and 15 bases lay between the germline ends. CDR3 length equals 15 residues. Here the CDR3 reads CASSDLYRGQETQYF. DNA for the CDR3: TGTGCCAGCAGCGATTTATACCGGGGGCAAGAGACCCAGTACTTC.

This clonotype occurred many times. The chain carries TRBV7-9 and TRBJ1-1, with D unclear. Per the germline V gene, CDR1 is SEHNR and CDR2 is FQNEAQ (reference sequence). The CDR3 loop spans 14 amino acids. V lost 5 bases and J lost 2, with 12 bases in between. The CDR3 DNA reads as TGTGCCAGCAGCCTCCCAGGAGGAAACACTGAAGCTTTCTTT. Translation: CASSLPGGNTEAFF.

The J gene is TRBJ1-5, the V gene TRBV19; 9 bases fit TRBD1. J gave up 5 bases and V 9 bases, and 11 bases lay outside the gene matches. Germline lookup yields CDR1 LNHDA and CDR2 SQIVND (reference sequence). CDR3 length: 15 amino acids. The CDR3 sequence is CASKGGQGGDQPQHF. Here the CDR3 DNA reads TGTGCCAGCAAAGGGGGACAGGGTGGGGATCAGCCCCAGCATTTT.

This clonotype was observed a handful of times. The CDR3 spells CSATDLAVEQFF. The CDR3 coding sequence is TGCAGTGCTACCGACCTAGCGGTTGAGCAGTTCTTC. The chain links TRBV20-1 to TRBJ2-1, with 7 bases lining up with TRBD2. The CDR3 sequence is 12 residues long. Germline CDR1 DFQATT, CDR2 SNEGSKA (reference sequence). V shed 4 bases and J 9 bases; nucleotides not matched to a gene: 6.